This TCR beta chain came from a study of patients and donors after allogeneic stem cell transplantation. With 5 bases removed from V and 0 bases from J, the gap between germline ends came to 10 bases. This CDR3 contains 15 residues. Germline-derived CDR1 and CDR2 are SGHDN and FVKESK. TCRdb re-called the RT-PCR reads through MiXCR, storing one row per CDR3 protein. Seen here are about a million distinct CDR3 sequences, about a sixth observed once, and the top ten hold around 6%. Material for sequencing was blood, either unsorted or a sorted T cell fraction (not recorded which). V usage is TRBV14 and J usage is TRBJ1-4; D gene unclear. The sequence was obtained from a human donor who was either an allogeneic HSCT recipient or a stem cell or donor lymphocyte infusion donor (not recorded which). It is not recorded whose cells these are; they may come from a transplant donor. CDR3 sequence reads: CASSYRQATNEKLFF. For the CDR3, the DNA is TGTGCCAGCAGCTACCGACAAGCAACTAATGAAAAACTGTTTTTT.